Listed below are T cell receptor beta chains from one sample, sequenced in a study of human T cells and chemical hapten exposure. TCRdb analysed the RACE reads with MiXCR anew, one entry per CDR3 protein. Counted here are more than 150,000 distinct CDR3 sequences, around 23% occurring once; the ten biggest clones make up 2.5%. The sequencing used whole blood, collected in connection with sensitization to the hapten diphenylcyclopropenone (DPC). Receptors were obtained from a woman aged 40 to 50 with alopecia areata. Some clones in this sample may be carry-over from other donors' samples. CDR3s include the opening cysteine and the closing phenylalanine or tryptophan.

TRBV19,TRBJ1-5,CASSTWTGINQPQHF
TRBV20-1,TRBJ2-7,CSARSPYEQYF
TRBV28,TRBJ2-2,CASSTRTVNTGELFF
TRBV7-8,TRBJ2-5,CASGRAEQETQYF
TRBV5-1,TRBJ2-2,CASRPSGSTTGELFF
TRBV18,TRBJ2-1,CASSPRSGSAYNEQFF
TRBV6-5,TRBJ1-1,CASKKQGEGTEAFF
TRBV25-1,TRBJ2-3,CASSDLAGATDTQYF
TRBV20-1,TRBJ1-5,CSAIRYSGNQPQHF
TRBV19,TRBJ1-4,CASSRGTAATNEKLFF
TRBV7-2,TRBJ2-1,CASSQHGDSHNEQFF
TRBV27,TRBJ2-1,CASKPSPGSSYNEQFF
TRBV15,TRBJ2-7,CATSRDIGYEQYF